The T cell receptor (beta chain) described here comes from a study of T cell repertoires in cytomegalovirus infection. Study-level background: Public TCR beta signatures provided an indication of both CMV infection and a matching HLA type.

In regard to this clonotype: What it binds is unknown.

General study findings and limits: Frequencies of public TCR beta families were cumulated, and this identified carriers of CMV plus the relevant HLA.

From the reads, TCRdb called clonotypes with MiXCR, one entry per CDR3 protein. The sample records nearly 450,000 distinct CDR3 sequences, roughly 31% being singletons. The germline V gene has CDR1 MNHNY and CDR2 SVGAGI (reference sequence). V was clipped by 2 bases and J by 2 bases; unmatched bases: 6. This CDR3 has 15 residues. This chain uses TRBV6-6 with TRBJ2-7; TRBD1 aligns across 7 bases. The clonotype comes from a human donor in good health (CMV status not recorded). Some clones in this sample may be carry-over from other donors' samples. The specimen sequenced was PBMCs. The CDR3, as DNA: TGTGCCAGCAGTTACGGTGCAGGGGGTACCTACGAGCAGTACTTC. It codes for CASSYGAGGTYEQYF.